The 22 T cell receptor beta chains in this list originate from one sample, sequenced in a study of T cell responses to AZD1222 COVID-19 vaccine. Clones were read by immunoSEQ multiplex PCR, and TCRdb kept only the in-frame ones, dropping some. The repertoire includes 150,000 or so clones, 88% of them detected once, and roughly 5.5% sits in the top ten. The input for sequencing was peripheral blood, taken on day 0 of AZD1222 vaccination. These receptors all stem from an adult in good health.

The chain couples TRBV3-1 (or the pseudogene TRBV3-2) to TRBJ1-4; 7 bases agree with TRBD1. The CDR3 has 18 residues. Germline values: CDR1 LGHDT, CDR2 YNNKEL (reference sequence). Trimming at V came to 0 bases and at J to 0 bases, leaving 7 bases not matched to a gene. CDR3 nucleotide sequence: TGTGCCAGCAGCCAAGACCCTATGACAGGGACAACTAATGAAAAACTGTTTTTT. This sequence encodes CASSQDPMTGTTNEKLFF.

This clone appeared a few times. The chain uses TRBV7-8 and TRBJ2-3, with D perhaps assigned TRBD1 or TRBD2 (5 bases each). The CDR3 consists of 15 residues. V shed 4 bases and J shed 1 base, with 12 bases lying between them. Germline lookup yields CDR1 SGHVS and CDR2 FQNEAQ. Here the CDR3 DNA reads TGTGCCAGCAGCTCGGGACCCGCCCGCACAGATACGCAGTATTTT. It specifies CASSSGPARTDTQYF.

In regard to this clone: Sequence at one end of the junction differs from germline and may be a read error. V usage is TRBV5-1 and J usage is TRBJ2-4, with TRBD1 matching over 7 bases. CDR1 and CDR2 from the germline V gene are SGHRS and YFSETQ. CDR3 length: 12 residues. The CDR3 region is CASSGETGLWNF. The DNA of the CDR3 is TGCGCCAGCAGCGGGGAGACAGGGCTGTGGAACTTC.

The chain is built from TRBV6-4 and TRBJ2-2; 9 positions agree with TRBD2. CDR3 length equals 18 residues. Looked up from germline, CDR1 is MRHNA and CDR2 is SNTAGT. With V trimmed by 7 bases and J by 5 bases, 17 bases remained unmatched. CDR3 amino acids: CASIDSGRDQGRTGELFF. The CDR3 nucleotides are TGTGCCAGCATCGATAGCGGGAGAGATCAAGGGCGAACCGGGGAGCTGTTTTTT.

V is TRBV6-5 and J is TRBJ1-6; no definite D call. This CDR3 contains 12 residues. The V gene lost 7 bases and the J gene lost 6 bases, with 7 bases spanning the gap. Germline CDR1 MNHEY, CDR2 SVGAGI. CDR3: CASTGLNSPLHF. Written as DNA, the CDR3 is TGTGCCAGCACCGGACTTAATTCACCCCTCCACTTT.

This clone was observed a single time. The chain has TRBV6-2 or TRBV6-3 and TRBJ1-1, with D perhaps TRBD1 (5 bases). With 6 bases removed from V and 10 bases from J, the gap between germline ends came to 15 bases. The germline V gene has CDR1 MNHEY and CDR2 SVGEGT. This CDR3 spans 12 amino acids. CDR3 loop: CASSNGGFGAFF. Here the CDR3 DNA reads TGTGCCAGCAGCAACGGGGGGTTTGGAGCTTTCTTT.

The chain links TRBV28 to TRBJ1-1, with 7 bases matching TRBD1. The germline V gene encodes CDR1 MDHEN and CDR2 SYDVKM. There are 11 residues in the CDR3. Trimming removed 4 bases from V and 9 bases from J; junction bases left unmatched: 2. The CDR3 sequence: CASSSDRQAFF. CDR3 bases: TGTGCCAGCAGTTCGGACAGGCAAGCTTTCTTT.

CDR3 coding DNA: TGTGCCAGCTCACCCCTTTTGGGTGGAAACACCATATATTTT. Its protein product is CASSPLLGGNTIYF. The chain is built from TRBV18 and TRBJ1-3; the D is unclear. Trimming pared 3 bases from V and 3 bases from J, leaving 9 bases between. In germline, CDR1 is KGHSH, CDR2 LQKENI. CDR3 length equals 14 residues.

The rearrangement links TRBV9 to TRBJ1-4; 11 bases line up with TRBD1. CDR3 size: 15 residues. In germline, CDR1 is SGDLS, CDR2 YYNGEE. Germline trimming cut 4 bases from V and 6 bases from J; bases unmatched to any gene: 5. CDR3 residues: CASSTRTGGYEKLFF. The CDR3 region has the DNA TGTGCCAGCAGCACCCGGACAGGGGGCTATGAAAAACTGTTTTTT. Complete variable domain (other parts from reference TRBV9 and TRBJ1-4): DSGVTQTPKHLITATGQRVTLRCSPRSGDLSVYWYQQSLDQGLQFLIQYYNGEERAKGNILERFSAQQFPDLHSELNLSSLELGDSALYFCASSTRTGGYEKLFFGSGTQLSVL.

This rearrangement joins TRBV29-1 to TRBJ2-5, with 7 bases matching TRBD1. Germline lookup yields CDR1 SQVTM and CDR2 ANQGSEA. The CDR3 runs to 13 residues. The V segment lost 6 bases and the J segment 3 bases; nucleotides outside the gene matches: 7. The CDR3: CSVGTGQKETQYF. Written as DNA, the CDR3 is TGCAGCGTCGGAACGGGACAGAAAGAGACCCAGTACTTC.

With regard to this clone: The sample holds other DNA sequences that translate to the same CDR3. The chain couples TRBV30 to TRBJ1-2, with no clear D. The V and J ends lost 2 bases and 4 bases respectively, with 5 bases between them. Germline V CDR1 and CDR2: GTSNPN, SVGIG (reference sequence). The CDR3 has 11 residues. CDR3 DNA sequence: TGTGCCTGGAGTCGAGGCTATGGCTACACCTTC. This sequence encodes CAWSRGYGYTF.

The CDR3 sequence is CASSVTGHLNTEAFF. CDR3 bases: TGTGCCAGCAGCGTAACGGGACACCTGAACACTGAAGCTTTCTTT. The V and J genes are TRBV9 and TRBJ1-1, with D possibly TRBD1 on 6 matching bases. The CDR3 has 15 amino acids. Germline CDR1 is SGDLS and CDR2 is YYNGEE. Between the trimmed V and J ends, which lost 1 base and 0 bases, there was a span of 10 bases.

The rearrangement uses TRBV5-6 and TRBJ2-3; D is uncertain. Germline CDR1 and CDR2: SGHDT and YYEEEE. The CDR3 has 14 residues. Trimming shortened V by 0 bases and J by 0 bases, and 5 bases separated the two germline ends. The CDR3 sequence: CASSLAVSTDTQYF. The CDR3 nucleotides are TGTGCCAGCAGCTTGGCCGTTAGCACAGATACGCAGTATTTT.

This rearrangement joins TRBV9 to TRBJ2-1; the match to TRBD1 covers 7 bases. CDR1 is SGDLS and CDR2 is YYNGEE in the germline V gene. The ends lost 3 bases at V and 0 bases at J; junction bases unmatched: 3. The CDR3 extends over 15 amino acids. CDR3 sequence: CASSARQGSYNEQFF. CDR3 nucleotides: TGTGCCAGCAGCGCACGACAGGGCTCCTACAATGAGCAGTTCTTC.

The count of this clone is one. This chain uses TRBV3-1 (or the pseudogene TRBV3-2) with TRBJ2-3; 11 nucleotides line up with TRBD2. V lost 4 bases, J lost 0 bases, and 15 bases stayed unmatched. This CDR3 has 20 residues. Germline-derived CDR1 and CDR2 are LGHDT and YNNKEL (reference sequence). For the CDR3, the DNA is TGTGCCAGCAGCCCCTTTAAGGTCCTAGCGGGAGGTTGGAGCACAGATACGCAGTATTTT. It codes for CASSPFKVLAGGWSTDTQYF.

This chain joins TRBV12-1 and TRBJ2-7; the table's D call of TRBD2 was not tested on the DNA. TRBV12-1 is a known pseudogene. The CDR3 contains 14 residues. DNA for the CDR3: TGTGCCAGCAGCTTTTACGGGAATACCTACGAGCAGTACTTC. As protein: CASSFYGNTYEQYF.

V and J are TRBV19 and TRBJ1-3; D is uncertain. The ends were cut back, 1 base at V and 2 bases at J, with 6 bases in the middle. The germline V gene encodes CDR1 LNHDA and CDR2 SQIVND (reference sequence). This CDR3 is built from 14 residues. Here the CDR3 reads CASSIGPAGNTIYF. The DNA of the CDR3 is TGTGCCAGTAGTATAGGTCCGGCTGGAAACACCATATATTTT.

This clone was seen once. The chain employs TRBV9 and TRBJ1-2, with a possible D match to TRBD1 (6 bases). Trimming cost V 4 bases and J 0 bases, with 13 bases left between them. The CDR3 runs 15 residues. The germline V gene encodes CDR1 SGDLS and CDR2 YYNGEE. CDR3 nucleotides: TGTGCCAGCAGCCTGGGACACCTAGCTAACTATGGCTACACCTTC. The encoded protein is CASSLGHLANYGYTF.

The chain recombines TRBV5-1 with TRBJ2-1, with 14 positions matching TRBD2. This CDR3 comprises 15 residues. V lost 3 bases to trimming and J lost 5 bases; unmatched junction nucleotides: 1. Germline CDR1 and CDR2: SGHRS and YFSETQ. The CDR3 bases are TGCGCCAGCAGCTCGGGACTAGCGGGGGACAATGAGCAGTTCTTC. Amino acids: CASSSGLAGDNEQFF.

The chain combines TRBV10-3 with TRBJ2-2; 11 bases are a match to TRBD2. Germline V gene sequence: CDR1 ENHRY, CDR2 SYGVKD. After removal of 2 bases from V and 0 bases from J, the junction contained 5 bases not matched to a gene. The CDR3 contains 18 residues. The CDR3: CAISEVLAGDTNTGELFF. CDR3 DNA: TGTGCCATCAGTGAGGTACTAGCGGGGGATACGAACACCGGGGAGCTGTTTTTT.

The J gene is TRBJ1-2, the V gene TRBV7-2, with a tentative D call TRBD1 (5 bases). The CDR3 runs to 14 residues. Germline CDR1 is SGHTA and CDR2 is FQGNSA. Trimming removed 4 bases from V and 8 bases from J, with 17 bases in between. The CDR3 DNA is TGTGCCAGCAGCTCACCGGGACGCCCCTTCGGCTACACCTTC. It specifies CASSSPGRPFGYTF. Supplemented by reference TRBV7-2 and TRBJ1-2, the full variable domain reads GAGVSQSPSNKVTEKGKDVELRCDPISGHTALYWYRQSLGQGLEFLIYFQGNSAPDKSGLPSDRFSAERTGGSVSTLTIQRTQQEDSAVYLCASSSPGRPFGYTFGSGTRLTVV.

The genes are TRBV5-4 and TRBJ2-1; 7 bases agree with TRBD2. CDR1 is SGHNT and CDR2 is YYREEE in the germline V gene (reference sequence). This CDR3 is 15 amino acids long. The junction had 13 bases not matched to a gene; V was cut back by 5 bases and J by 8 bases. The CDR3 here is CASRKPGLSDHEQFF. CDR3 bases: TGTGCCAGCAGGAAACCGGGACTATCCGACCATGAGCAGTTCTTC.